The 32 T cell receptor beta chains below all came from one sample that was sequenced in a study of CXCR3-negative and CXCR3-positive naive CD8 T cells. Researchers prepared the TRB cDNA libraries using 5' RACE with UMI labels. TCRdb derives one entry per CDR3 protein from the 5' RACE reads, leaving out DNA. This sample's table reports approximately 52,000 distinct CDR3 sequences. Input material: memory CD8+ T cells from blood. The receptors were sampled from a human donor in good health. Some clones in this sample may be carry-over from other donors' samples.

The chain employs TRBV12-3 or TRBV12-4 and TRBJ2-1; TCRdb's D call, TRBD1, is unchecked because there is no DNA. The CDR3 contains 13 residues. The CDR3: CASSLGGQNEQFF.

The chain employs TRBV2 and TRBJ2-3; the D call from TCRdb, TRBD1, cannot be confirmed without DNA. CDR1 and CDR2 from the germline V gene are SNHLY and FYNNEI. CDR3 size: 16 residues. CDR3 sequence reads: CASGDSQGFGTDTQYF.

The J gene is TRBJ2-7, the V gene TRBV7-6; TCRdb calls TRBD1, which cannot be checked without DNA. Germline CDR1 SGHVS, CDR2 FNYEAQ. The CDR3 is 14 residues long. The CDR3 loop is CASSKGQGLYEQYF.

The chain has TRBV7-2 and TRBJ2-7; TCRdb returns TRBD1, unconfirmable since there is no DNA. Germline V lookup: CDR1 SGHTA, CDR2 FQGNSA. This CDR3 contains 18 residues. CDR3 protein: CASSLPWDRGDLYDEQYF.

The genes are TRBV29-1 and TRBJ2-1. Germline V gene sequence: CDR1 SQVTM, CDR2 ANQGSEA. The CDR3 length is 14 residues. The CDR3 here is CSVEPESSYNEQFF.

The chain recombines TRBV20-1 with TRBJ2-7; checking the TCRdb D call of TRBD2 is not possible without DNA. Germline CDR1 DFQATT, CDR2 SNEGSKA (reference sequence). The CDR3 is made up of 17 amino acids. The CDR3 loop reads CSAAKPPGEGGPNEQYF.

This sequence joins TRBV6-1 and TRBJ2-1; TCRdb's D call, TRBD2, is unchecked because there is no DNA. The CDR3 has 15 amino acids. CDR1 and CDR2 (germline): MNHNS, SASEGT. CDR3 loop: CASSSGGRASNEQFF.

The rearrangement links TRBV7-2 to TRBJ2-7; TCRdb reports TRBD1, a call that lacks DNA to check it against. This CDR3 contains 17 residues. Germline loops: CDR1 SGHTA, CDR2 FQGNSA. The CDR3 loop is CASSLPIQGAHSYEQYF.

The chain carries TRBV6-2 or TRBV6-3 and TRBJ2-1. The CDR3 spans 12 residues. Germline loops: CDR1 MNHEY, CDR2 SVGEGT. Here the CDR3 reads CASSYVGTEQFF.

V is TRBV29-1 and J is TRBJ1-4; TCRdb's D call of TRBD1 is untestable without DNA. The CDR3 consists of 14 residues. The germline CDR1 and CDR2 sequences are SQVTM and ANQGSEA. CDR3 sequence: CSVERTGMGEKLFF.

The chain has TRBV27 and TRBJ2-1; without DNA, the TCRdb call of TRBD2 cannot be checked. The CDR3 sequence is 18 residues long. Germline V gene lookup returns CDR1 MNHEY and CDR2 SMNVEV (reference sequence). This chain's CDR3 is CASSLLRVAGGPDNEQFF.

The J gene is TRBJ2-1, the V gene TRBV9; TCRdb reports TRBD1, a call that lacks DNA to check it against. The length of the CDR3 is 13 residues. Looked up from germline, CDR1 is SGDLS and CDR2 is YYNGEE. CDR3 sequence: CASSVFTGDEQFF.

The J gene is TRBJ2-2, the V gene TRBV28. The V gene's germline CDR1 is MDHEN and CDR2 SYDVKM. CDR3 size: 12 residues. The CDR3 sequence is CASSEDTGELFF.

This chain connects TRBV5-1 to TRBJ2-5. CDR3 length: 12 amino acids. Germline CDR1 and CDR2: SGHRS and YFSETQ. This chain's CDR3 is CASSLNQETQYF.

V gene TRBV7-6 combines with J gene TRBJ2-2; TCRdb designates TRBD2, a call that cannot be tested without DNA. The CDR3 is 19 residues long. From germline, CDR1 is SGHVS and CDR2 FNYEAQ. The CDR3: CASSLTGLAGGVKAGELFF.

The chain combines TRBV6-2 or TRBV6-3 with TRBJ2-1; the TCRdb D gene call, TRBD1, has no DNA to confirm it. This CDR3 contains 16 residues. Germline CDR1 and CDR2: MNHEY and SVGEGT. This CDR3 reads CASSRGLSGPYNEQFF.

The chain combines TRBV29-1 with TRBJ1-1; lacking DNA, the TRBD1 call made by TCRdb goes unchecked. This CDR3 is 13 amino acids long. CDR1 is SQVTM, CDR2 ANQGSEA, per germline. The CDR3 reads CSVVGGSLVEAFF.

This chain connects TRBV20-1 to TRBJ1-2; TCRdb selects TRBD1, and the lack of DNA leaves this call unchecked. Germline V gene sequence: CDR1 DFQATT, CDR2 SNEGSKA (reference sequence). CDR3 length: 15 residues. The CDR3 loop reads CSARDLDNGSYGYTF.

The J gene is TRBJ1-5, the V gene TRBV6-1. Germline V CDR1 and CDR2: MNHNS, SASEGT. This CDR3 region has 13 residues. The CDR3 protein is CASSGRGLQPQHF.

V is TRBV6-4 and J is TRBJ2-1. CDR1 and CDR2 from the germline V gene are MRHNA and SNTAGT. This CDR3 contains 15 residues. The CDR3 region is CASSDGREFSNEQFF.

The chain has TRBV4-3 and TRBJ1-5; TCRdb reports TRBD1, a call that lacks DNA to check it against. CDR1 LGHNA and CDR2 YSLEER come from the germline V gene. This CDR3 region has 13 residues. The CDR3 here is CASSQDPGQPQHF.

This sequence joins TRBV7-6 and TRBJ2-1; TCRdb's D call, TRBD2, is unchecked because there is no DNA. The CDR3 totals 15 residues. Germline V CDR1 and CDR2: SGHVS, FNYEAQ. The CDR3 reads CASSPRGGSYNEQFF.

CDR3 in amino acids: CASSTTEGSYEQYF. The chain joins TRBV7-9 to TRBJ2-7. Germline CDR1 is SEHNR and CDR2 is FQNEAQ (reference sequence). The CDR3 length is 14 residues. Using reference TRBV7-9 and TRBJ2-7 for the parts outside the CDR3, the full variable domain is DTGVSQNPRHKITKRGQNVTFRCDPISEHNRLYWYRQTLGQGPEFLTYFQNEAQLEKSRLLSDRFSAERPKGSFSTLEIQRTEQGDSAMYLCASSTTEGSYEQYFGPGTRLTVT.

The chain has TRBV14 and TRBJ2-5. This CDR3 region has 15 residues. The germline V gene has CDR1 SGHDN and CDR2 FVKESK. The CDR3 loop is CASSQTFPAGETQYF.

This chain uses TRBV4-3 with TRBJ2-2; the D call from TCRdb, TRBD1, cannot be confirmed without DNA. Germline lookup yields CDR1 LGHNA and CDR2 YSLEER. This CDR3 has 16 residues. CDR3 sequence: CASSRNLDRANGELFF.

The gene calls are TRBV27 and TRBJ2-3. Germline values: CDR1 MNHEY, CDR2 SMNVEV (reference sequence). This CDR3 has 13 amino acids. The CDR3 sequence is CASSELLADTQYF.

V gene TRBV27 combines with J gene TRBJ2-3; without DNA, the TCRdb call of TRBD2 cannot be checked. Germline CDR1 is MNHEY and CDR2 is SMNVEV (reference sequence). The CDR3 loop spans 15 amino acids. This CDR3 is CASSTGTSGTDTQYF.

The V and J genes are TRBV6-4 and TRBJ2-2; TCRdb's D gene call, TRBD1, goes unchecked for lack of DNA. The CDR3 loop spans 16 amino acids. Germline CDR1 MRHNA, CDR2 SNTAGT. This CDR3 reads CASSDTGTANTGELFF.

The genes are TRBV28 and TRBJ2-3; TCRdb lists TRBD2, though no DNA is available to test this call. Germline assignment: CDR1 MDHEN and CDR2 SYDVKM. The CDR3 has 17 residues. The CDR3 is CASSLLGPRRDTDTQYF.

The genes are TRBV12-3 or TRBV12-4 and TRBJ2-1. CDR3 length: 16 amino acids. The CDR3 reads CASSPRLIIVHNEQFF.

The chain carries TRBV15 and TRBJ2-7; as DNA is missing, the TRBD1 call by TCRdb cannot be tested. This CDR3 is 15 amino acids long. Per germline, CDR1 LNHNV and CDR2 YYDKDF (reference sequence). CDR3: CATSAPSGGTYEQYF.

The gene calls are TRBV12-3 or TRBV12-4 and TRBJ2-5; the D gene TCRdb calls, TRBD1, cannot be checked with no DNA. This CDR3 region has 14 residues. CDR3 loop: CASSLGGIQETQYF.